The present T cell receptor beta chain was sequenced within a study of blood T cells in healthy people across ages. Then a second PCR, running roughly 7 to 12 cycles, was carried out with a sample-barcoded 5' primer and a J-beta primer mix. TCRdb reprocessed the 5' RACE reads via MiXCR and lists one record per CDR3 protein. The sample gives about 1.4 million distinct CDR3 sequences, around 59% of which show up once; roughly 6.3% is in the top ten. It was ten milliliters of peripheral blood that were drawn from each donor. The clonotype originates from a young man in good health. Sample: blood.

CDR3 loop: CASSQGDGWGYGYTF. Written as DNA, the CDR3 is TGTGCCAGCAGCCAAGGGGACGGTTGGGGCTATGGCTACACCTTC. This rearrangement joins TRBV6-6 to TRBJ1-2; perhaps TRBD1 as D (5 bases). CDR3 length: 15 amino acids. The V gene lost 6 bases and the J gene lost 4 bases, with 18 bases spanning the gap. In germline, CDR1 is MNHNY, CDR2 SVGAGI (reference sequence).